A selection of T cell receptor beta chains follows, all from one sample in a study of blood T cell repertoires in COVID-19. Here immunoSEQ multiplex PCR was the method, and the copy in TCRdb shows in-frame clones only, minus some. The sample holds approximately 240,000 clones, about 85% seen once. The sequenced material came from peripheral blood. These receptors all come from a woman in her sixties who had recovered from COVID-19. Each CDR3 is given with its conserved first and last residue. The D gene is left open where the match is weak. Not every row has a clone size; where given, it reads once, few, many or a size class.

v_gene,abundance,j_gene,d_gene,CDR3nt,CDR3aa
TRBV11-3,.,TRBJ2-3,.,TGTGCCAGCAGCTTGGGCAGGGGCCTCCATCGCACAGATACGCAGTATTTT,CASSLGRGLHRTDTQYF
TRBV9,.,TRBJ1-4,TRBD1,TGTGCCAGCAGCGACACCGACAGGGCCCTGTTTTTT,CASSDTDRALFF
TRBV11-3,.,TRBJ2-1,TRBD2,TGTGCCAGCAGCTTAGGAGGGAGGAGCGGGGGGGAACTTGAGCAGTTCTTC,CASSLGGRSGGELEQFF
TRBV5-6,.,TRBJ2-7,TRBD2,TGTGCCAGCAGCTTCCTACGGCGGGGGGCTACCTACGAGCAGTACTTC,CASSFLRRGATYEQYF
TRBV10-1,few,TRBJ2-2,.,TGCGCCAGCAGTGAGTCCCGGGGGAACACCGGGGAGCTGTTTTTT,CASSESRGNTGELFF
TRBV5-4,.,TRBJ1-2,.,TGTGCCAGCAGCCCCCCGGGAGGCATCAACTATGGCTACACCTTC,CASSPPGGINYGYTF
TRBV11-2,.,TRBJ1-3,.,TGTGCCAGCAGCTTAGATCGGTCCCCTGGAAACACCATATATTTT,CASSLDRSPGNTIYF
TRBV12-3/TRBV12-4,once,TRBJ1-2,.,TGTGCCAGCAGTCCCCGACAAGTCTATGGCTACACCTTC,CASSPRQVYGYTF
TRBV5-6,.,TRBJ1-6,.,TGTGCCAGCAGTCGGGAAACGAGGGGGAATTCACCCCTCCACTTT,CASSRETRGNSPLHF
TRBV7-9,once,TRBJ2-5,.,TGTGCCAGCAGCTTATCCGGTTTCGGAGAGACCCAGTACTTC,CASSLSGFGETQYF
TRBV15,few,TRBJ1-5,.,TGTGCCACCAGCAGAGATGGGAGGGATAATCAGCCCCAGCATTTT,CATSRDGRDNQPQHF